Listed below are T cell receptor beta chains from one sample, sequenced in a study of CD8+ T cells in alopecia areata. Data came from immunoSEQ multiplex PCR; TCRdb stores just in-frame clones and leaves some out. The table shows about 130,000 clones, with 45% to 50% occurring only once. Material: CD8+ T cells sorted from blood, obtained at week 0. Receptors were obtained from a human donor with alopecia areata. CDR3s include the opening cysteine and the closing phenylalanine or tryptophan. The D gene is left open where the match is weak. Size values are once, few and many counts, or a class for expanded clones, and some rows have none.

d_call | clone_size | j_call | v_call | cdr3_nt | cdr3_aa
. | few | TRBJ2-1 | TRBV29-1 | TGCAGCGTCTCCGGGACCCTGTTAAATGAGCAGTTCTTC | CSVSGTLLNEQFF
. | . | TRBJ2-7 | TRBV6-5 | TGTGCCAGCAGTTATGCCGGCGAGCAGTACTTC | CASSYAGEQYF
. | . | TRBJ2-5 | TRBV11-2 | TGTGCCAGCAGCGTTCTCGAGACCCAGTACTTC | CASSVLETQYF
TRBD2 | . | TRBJ2-4 | TRBV5-1 | TGCGCCAGCAGCCGAGCCCCGGGACTAGCGGACCACCTAGCCAAAAACATTCAGTACTTC | CASSRAPGLADHLAKNIQYF
TRBD2 | . | TRBJ2-7 | TRBV6-5 | TGTGCCAGCAGTTACTCCGGACTAGCGGCCTACGAGCAGTACTTC | CASSYSGLAAYEQYF
. | . | TRBJ2-7 | TRBV9 | TGTGCCAGCAGCCCCTCCGGCGGAACCTACGAGCAGTACTTC | CASSPSGGTYEQYF
TRBD2 | . | TRBJ2-5 | TRBV6-5 | TGTGCCAGCAGTCCTAGCGGGGGAAGACAAGAGACCCAGTACTTC | CASSPSGGRQETQYF
. | . | TRBJ1-5 | TRBV5-6 | TGTGCCAGCAGCTTGAACGGTTTTAATAAACCCCAGCATTTT | CASSLNGFNKPQHF
. | few | TRBJ2-5 | TRBV6-4 | TGTGCCAGCAGTGTCACGGGGGAAGAGACCCAGTACTTC | CASSVTGEETQYF
. | . | TRBJ2-5 | TRBV7-8 | TGTGCCAGCAGCTTACGGATAGGTTCGGGGACCCAGTACTTC | CASSLRIGSGTQYF
. | few | TRBJ2-1 | TRBV4-1 | TGCGCCAGCAGCCAAGATCCCGGGAGCGGAATCAATGAGCAGTTCTTC | CASSQDPGSGINEQFF
TRBD1 | . | TRBJ2-3 | TRBV9 | TGTGCCAGCAGCGTACAGGGGGCGGTAACAGATACGCAGTATTTT | CASSVQGAVTDTQYF
. | . | TRBJ1-1 | TRBV18 | TGTGCCAGCTCAGCGTGGACTGAAGCTTTCTTT | CASSAWTEAFF
. | . | TRBJ1-5 | TRBV13 | TGTGCCAGCAGCCAAGGGGAGAATCAGCCCCAGCATTTT | CASSQGENQPQHF
. | few | TRBJ1-2 | TRBV14 | TGTGCCAGCAGCCAAGAGCCCAGCTATGGCTACACCTTC | CASSQEPSYGYTF
. | few | TRBJ2-7 | TRBV10-3 | TGTGCCATTCTCGGCGCAGTAGGTCAGCAGTACTTC | CAILGAVGQQYF
. | . | TRBJ1-2 | TRBV4-1 | TGCGCCAGCAGCCAAGAACGAGCGACAGGTTCCTACTATGGCTACACCTTC | CASSQERATGSYYGYTF
TRBD1 | few | TRBJ1-2 | TRBV27 | TGTGCCAGCAGCCGGGACAGTAACTATGGCTACACCTTC | CASSRDSNYGYTF
TRBD2 | few | TRBJ2-1 | TRBV7-9 | TGTGCCAGCAGCTTATCCAGCGGGGGGGCGCATGAGCAGTTCTTC | CASSLSSGGAHEQFF
TRBD1 | once | TRBJ2-7 | TRBV27 | TGTGCCAGCAGTTACCGGACAGGGGTAAACGAGCAGTACTTC | CASSYRTGVNEQYF
TRBD2 | . | TRBJ2-1 | TRBV9 | TGTGCCAGCAGCTACGGGGGGGCTTCCTACAATGAGCAGTTCTTC | CASSYGGASYNEQFF
. | . | TRBJ2-5 | TRBV11-2 | TGTGCCAGCAGCTTGCTTGACGGGCCCCAGTACTTC | CASSLLDGPQYF
. | . | TRBJ2-7 | TRBV6-1 | TGTGCCAGCAGTGAAACGGGACACAACTACGAGCAGTACTTC | CASSETGHNYEQYF
. | . | TRBJ2-2 | TRBV6-5 | TGTGCCAGCAGTTACGATGGCGGGGCGAACACCGGGGAGCTGTTTTTT | CASSYDGGANTGELFF
. | few | TRBJ1-2 | TRBV9 | TGTGCCAGCACCCGAGGATCGGGGGTTGGGAATGGCTACACCTTC | CASTRGSGVGNGYTF
. | . | TRBJ2-7 | TRBV13 | TGTGCCAGCAGCTTAGGTGGCAGGGGCGGCGAGCAGTACTTC | CASSLGGRGGEQYF
. | few | TRBJ1-6 | TRBV7-6 | TGTGCCAGCAGCTTCCTGACAGGTCCTAATTCACCCCTCCACTTT | CASSFLTGPNSPLHF
. | . | TRBJ2-1 | TRBV29-1 | TGCAGCGTTGTTTGGGAGGAGCAGTTCTTC | CSVVWEEQFF
. | few | TRBJ2-1 | TRBV29-1 | TGCAGCGTCCAACAAGACAATGAGCAGTTCTTC | CSVQQDNEQFF
. | . | TRBJ2-7 | TRBV11-2 | TGTGCCAGCAGCCTCGGGGAGCAGCTTGACGAGCAGTACTTC | CASSLGEQLDEQYF
. | . | TRBJ1-1 | TRBV27 | TGTGCCAGCAGCTGGGGGGGAGGCACTGAAGCTTTCTTT | CASSWGGGTEAFF
. | few | TRBJ2-1 | TRBV30 | TGTGCCTGGAGTTCTAGGGATAGGTATGAGCAGTTCTTC | CAWSSRDRYEQFF
. | few | TRBJ1-1 | TRBV19 | TGTGCCAGTAGTATCGGGGACACACCGAACACTGAAGCTTTCTTT | CASSIGDTPNTEAFF
. | . | TRBJ2-7 | TRBV5-4 | TGTGCCAGCAGCTTGGAAGGCTCCTACGAGCAGTACTTC | CASSLEGSYEQYF
TRBD1 | . | TRBJ1-4 | TRBV6-5 | TGTGCCAGCAGTTCGGACAGGGCTGGGGAAAAACTGTTTTTT | CASSSDRAGEKLFF
. | few | TRBJ1-4 | TRBV27 | TGTGCCAGCGGGGCGGGCCGGAATGAAAAACTGTTTTTT | CASGAGRNEKLFF
. | . | TRBJ2-1 | TRBV19 | TGTGCCAGTAGTATAGACGGGGAAACTGAGCAGTTCTTC | CASSIDGETEQFF
TRBD1 | . | TRBJ2-1 | TRBV29-1 | TGCAGCGTAACCGGGACAGGGCCCTACAATGAGCAGTTCTTC | CSVTGTGPYNEQFF
. | few | TRBJ2-5 | TRBV6-1 | TGTGCCAGCAAAAGGGCCAAAGAGACCCAGTACTTC | CASKRAKETQYF
. | . | TRBJ2-7 | TRBV9 | TGTGCCAGCAGCCCGGGTGGCTCCTACGAGCAGTACTTC | CASSPGGSYEQYF